A single sample gave rise to the 19 T cell receptor beta chains below, sequenced in a study of human T cells and chemical hapten exposure. TCRdb re-derived calls from the RACE reads in MiXCR, one entry per CDR3 protein. Of 65,000 to 90,000 distinct CDR3 sequences detected, approximately 14% appear once; the ten largest clones hold about 4.6%. Documented time point: pre-sensitization, week 0. As to treatment: therapeutic diphenylcyclopropenone sensitization with weekly scalp DPC. The sample was whole blood, taken in connection with sensitization to the hapten diphenylcyclopropenone (DPC). These receptors originate from a woman between 50 and 59 years old with alopecia areata. Some clones in this sample may be carry-over from other donors' samples.

V usage is TRBV29-1 and J usage is TRBJ1-1; unclear D gene. V was shortened by 1 base and J by 1 base, with 7 bases between the two germline ends. The CDR3 spans 13 residues. Germline V CDR1 and CDR2: SQVTM, ANQGSEA. For the CDR3, the DNA is TGCAGCGTTGAAGTAGGCAGGAACACTGAAGCTTTCTTT. Its translation is CSVEVGRNTEAFF.

This clonotype has just a few counts. V is TRBV5-1 and J is TRBJ2-5; D perhaps matches TRBD2 (5 bases). The CDR3 is 14 residues long. Germline lookup yields CDR1 SGHRS and CDR2 YFSETQ. Trimming pared 0 bases from V and 5 bases from J, leaving 11 bases between. The CDR3 nucleotides are TGCGCCAGCAGCTTGGAGCGGCCGGTGGAGACCCAGTACTTC. Encoded protein: CASSLERPVETQYF.

J is TRBJ2-1 and V is TRBV5-1, with a tentative D call TRBD2 (5 bases). CDR1 and CDR2 (germline): SGHRS, YFSETQ. The CDR3 spans 15 residues. Trimming stripped 1 base from V and 7 bases from J, with 15 bases between. The chain's CDR3 is CASSLRPSPGNEQFF. The CDR3 DNA sequence: TGCGCCAGCAGCTTGAGGCCTAGCCCGGGGAATGAGCAGTTCTTC.

This clonotype was seen only a few times. The V gene is TRBV19, the J gene TRBJ1-5, with D unresolved. V lost 1 base to trimming and J lost 3 bases, with 4 bases between them. Germline CDR1 is LNHDA and CDR2 is SQIVND (reference sequence). The CDR3 loop spans 13 amino acids. CDR3 nucleotides: TGTGCCAGTAGTATAGTTTACAATCAGCCCCAGCATTTT. Its translation is CASSIVYNQPQHF.

This chain uses TRBV28 with TRBJ1-6; 8 bases are shared with TRBD1. CDR3 size: 14 residues. The J segment lost 9 bases and the V segment lost 8 bases, leaving 9 bases of the junction unmatched. CDR1 is MDHEN, CDR2 SYDVKM, per germline. The CDR3 sequence is CASYTAGGFSPLHF. Here the CDR3 DNA reads TGTGCCAGCTATACCGCAGGGGGCTTTTCACCCCTCCACTTT.

This clonotype appeared many times. This rearrangement joins TRBV20-1 to TRBJ2-5; TRBD1 aligns across 7 bases. The junction had 5 bases not matched to a gene; V was cut back by 0 bases and J by 1 base. The CDR3 has 15 amino acids. CDR1 is DFQATT, CDR2 SNEGSKA, per germline (reference sequence). CDR3 sequence (DNA): TGCAGTGCTAGAGATTCCGGGGACAGCCAAGAGACCCAGTACTTC. Amino acid sequence: CSARDSGDSQETQYF.

The table lists this clonotype with many counts. The genes are TRBV7-9 and TRBJ1-6; 9 bases agree with TRBD1. V trimming: 3 bases; J trimming: 10 bases; junction bases outside the gene matches: 1. The V gene's germline CDR1 is SEHNR and CDR2 FQNEAQ (reference sequence). This CDR3 has 13 residues. CDR3 bases: TGTGCCAGCAGCTTCACAGGGGGCTCACCCCTCCACTTT. It encodes CASSFTGGSPLHF.

The genes are TRBV29-1 and TRBJ2-7; a weak D match, TRBD2 (6 bases). V was clipped by 4 bases and J by 2 bases, with 12 bases between them. This CDR3 comprises 13 residues. The germline CDR1 and CDR2 sequences are SQVTM and ANQGSEA. CDR3 region: CSVASSGTYEQYF. The CDR3 nucleotides are TGCAGCGTTGCGAGTAGCGGAACCTACGAGCAGTACTTC.

This clonotype has more than one count but fewer than ten. The chain combines TRBV6-4 with TRBJ2-4; D not resolved. The V gene lost 0 bases and the J gene lost 0 bases, with 3 bases spanning the gap. There are 14 residues in the CDR3. The germline CDR1 and CDR2 sequences are MRHNA and SNTAGT. The CDR3 region has the DNA TGTGCCAGCAGTGACTCAGGAGCCAAAAACATTCAGTACTTC. Amino acids: CASSDSGAKNIQYF.

This clonotype was detected only a few times. V is TRBV3-1 and J is TRBJ2-2; D is perhaps TRBD1 or TRBD2 (6 bases each). The V and J ends lost 4 bases and 1 base respectively, with 10 bases between them. The germline V gene has CDR1 LGHDT and CDR2 YNNKEL (reference sequence). The CDR3 totals 15 residues. The CDR3 DNA reads TGTGCCAGCAGCCTGAAGGGGGGGAACACCGGGGAGCTGTTTTTT. Amino acid sequence: CASSLKGGNTGELFF.

The gene calls are TRBV28 and TRBJ2-2; D might be TRBD2 (6 bases). The germline CDR1 and CDR2 sequences are MDHEN and SYDVKM. V lost 2 bases, J lost 0 bases, and 7 bases lay in between. The CDR3 runs 15 residues. CDR3 bases: TGTGCCAGCAGTTTAGCGGGATCGAACACCGGGGAGCTGTTTTTT. It encodes CASSLAGSNTGELFF.

This clonotype was observed a handful of times. The chain carries TRBV2 and TRBJ1-2; 8 positions match TRBD1. Trimming at V came to 5 bases and at J to 3 bases, leaving 8 bases not matched to a gene. The germline V gene encodes CDR1 SNHLY and CDR2 FYNNEI. CDR3 length equals 15 residues. DNA for the CDR3: TGTGCCAGCAGTCCAGGGACAGGCTCTGACTATGGCTACACCTTC. It translates to CASSPGTGSDYGYTF.

Here the CDR3 DNA reads TGCAGCGTCGGGCCCGGGACAGGTGGGCAGCCCCAGCATTTT. Encoded protein: CSVGPGTGGQPQHF. The chain is built from TRBV29-1 and TRBJ1-5; 8 positions match TRBD1. The V and J ends lost 6 bases and 7 bases, in that order; junction bases with no gene match: 11. The CDR3 is made up of 14 amino acids. Germline V gene sequence: CDR1 SQVTM, CDR2 ANQGSEA. Drawing the rest from reference TRBV29-1 and TRBJ1-5, the complete variable domain is SAVISQKPSRDICQRGTSLTIQCQVDSQVTMMFWYRQQPGQSLTLIATANQGSEATYESGFVIDKFPISRPNLTFSTLTVSNMSPEDSSIYLCSVGPGTGGQPQHFGDGTRLSIL.

The V gene is TRBV20-1, the J gene TRBJ2-5; D possibly matches TRBD1 or TRBD2 (6 bases each). CDR3 length: 14 amino acids. The germline CDR1 and CDR2 sequences are DFQATT and SNEGSKA (reference sequence). V lost 6 bases and J 4 bases, leaving 18 bases between the germline ends. The CDR3 sequence is CSATGDNPPETQYF. In DNA form, the CDR3 reads TGCAGTGCCACGGGGGACAACCCGCCAGAGACCCAGTACTTC.

The chain joins TRBV28 to TRBJ2-5; possibly TRBD1 for D (5 bases). CDR1 MDHEN and CDR2 SYDVKM come from the germline V gene. V shed 0 bases and J shed 4 bases, with 6 bases lying between them. The CDR3 sequence is 13 residues long. CDR3 in DNA: TGTGCCAGCAGTTTATGGGGGCGAGAGACCCAGTACTTC. Its protein is CASSLWGRETQYF.

This clonotype was seen repeatedly, ten times or more. The chain uses TRBV2 and TRBJ2-3, with 7 positions matching TRBD2. Germline V gene lookup returns CDR1 SNHLY and CDR2 FYNNEI. V lost 1 base, J lost 7 bases, and 11 bases stayed unmatched. This CDR3 is 16 amino acids long. Written as DNA, the CDR3 is TGTGCCAGCAGTGAAGTAGATCTAGCGGCAGCCTATACGCAGTATTTT. Its translation: CASSEVDLAAAYTQYF.

V is TRBV6-1 and J is TRBJ1-5; D gene ambiguous. The V gene lost 10 bases and the J gene lost 7 bases, with 17 bases spanning the gap. Germline CDR1 and CDR2: MNHNS and SASEGT. The CDR3 has 13 amino acids. The CDR3 DNA sequence: TGTGCCACCTCGACGTGGGCGGACCAGCCCCAGCATTTT. It specifies CATSTWADQPQHF.

The chain couples TRBV14 to TRBJ2-5; D may be TRBD1 (5 bases). The CDR3 is 14 amino acids. V lost 6 bases, J lost 1 base, and 12 bases lay in between. Germline V gives CDR1 SGHDN, CDR2 FVKESK. The CDR3 DNA sequence: TGTGCCAGCAGTCTAAGGGGAAGCCAAGAGACCCAGTACTTC. It is translated as CASSLRGSQETQYF. The whole variable domain, remainder taken from reference TRBV14 and TRBJ2-5, is EAGVTQFPSHSVIEKGQTVTLRCDPISGHDNLYWYRRVMGKEIKFLLHFVKESKQDESGMPNNRFLAERTGGTYSTLKVQPAELEDSGVYFCASSLRGSQETQYFGPGTRLLVL.

This clonotype was detected only a few times. The J gene is TRBJ1-1, the V gene TRBV10-3, with unresolved D. The germline V and J ends were trimmed by 2 bases and 4 bases, with 14 bases remaining between them. Germline assignment: CDR1 ENHRY and CDR2 SYGVKD. CDR3 length: 15 amino acids. CDR3 sequence (DNA): TGTGCCATCAGTGAGGGAACCCAGGAGGTCACTGAAGCTTTCTTT. Residues: CAISEGTQEVTEAFF.